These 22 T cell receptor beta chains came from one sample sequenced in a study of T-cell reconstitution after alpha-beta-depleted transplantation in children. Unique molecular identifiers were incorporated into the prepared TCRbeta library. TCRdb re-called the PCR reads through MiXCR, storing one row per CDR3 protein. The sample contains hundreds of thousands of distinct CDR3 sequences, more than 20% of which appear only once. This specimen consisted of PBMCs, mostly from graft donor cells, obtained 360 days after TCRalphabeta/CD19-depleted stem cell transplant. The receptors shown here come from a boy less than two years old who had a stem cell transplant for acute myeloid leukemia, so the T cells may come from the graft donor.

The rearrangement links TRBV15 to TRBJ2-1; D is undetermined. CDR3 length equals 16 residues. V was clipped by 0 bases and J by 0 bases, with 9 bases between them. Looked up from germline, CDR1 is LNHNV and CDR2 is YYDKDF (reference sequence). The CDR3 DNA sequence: TGTGCCACCAGCAGAGATACCATATACTCCTACAATGAGCAGTTCTTC. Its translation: CATSRDTIYSYNEQFF.

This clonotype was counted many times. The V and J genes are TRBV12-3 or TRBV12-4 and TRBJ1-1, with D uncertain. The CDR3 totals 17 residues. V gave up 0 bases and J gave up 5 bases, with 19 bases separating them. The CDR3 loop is CASSLARGSYSMTEAFF. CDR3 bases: TGTGCCAGCAGTTTAGCGCGGGGTTCGTATTCTATGACTGAAGCTTTCTTT.

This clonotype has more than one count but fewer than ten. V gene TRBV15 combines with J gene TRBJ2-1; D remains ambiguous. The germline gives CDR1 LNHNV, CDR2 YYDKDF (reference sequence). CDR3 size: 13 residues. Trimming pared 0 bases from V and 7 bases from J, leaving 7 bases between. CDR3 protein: CATSREAGNEQFF. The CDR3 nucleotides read TGTGCCACCAGCAGAGAGGCAGGTAATGAGCAGTTCTTC.

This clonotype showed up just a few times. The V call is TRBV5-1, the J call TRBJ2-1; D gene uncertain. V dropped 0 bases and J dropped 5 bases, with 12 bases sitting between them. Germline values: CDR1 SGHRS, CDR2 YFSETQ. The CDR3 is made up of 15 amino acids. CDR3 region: CASSLDRLGDNEQFF. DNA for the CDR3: TGCGCCAGCAGCTTGGACCGACTTGGTGACAATGAGCAGTTCTTC.

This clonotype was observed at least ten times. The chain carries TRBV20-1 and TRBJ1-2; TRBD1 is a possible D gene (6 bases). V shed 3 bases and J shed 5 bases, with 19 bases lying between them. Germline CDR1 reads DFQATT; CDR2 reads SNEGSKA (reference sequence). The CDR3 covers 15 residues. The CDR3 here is CSASLESGGHYGYTF. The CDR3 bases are TGCAGTGCTAGTTTAGAGAGCGGGGGCCATTATGGCTACACCTTC.

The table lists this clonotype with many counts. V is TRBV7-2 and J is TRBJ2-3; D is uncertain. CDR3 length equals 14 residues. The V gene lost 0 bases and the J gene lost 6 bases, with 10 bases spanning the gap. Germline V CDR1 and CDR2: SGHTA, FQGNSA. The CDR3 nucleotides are TGTGCCAGCAGCTTAGCCCTAACGAGGGATACGCAGTATTTT. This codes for CASSLALTRDTQYF.

The CDR3 DNA follows: TGTGCCAGCTCCTCGGTAAACAGGGATTCCTACGAGCAGTACTTC. This encodes CASSSVNRDSYEQYF. The rearrangement joins TRBV18 to TRBJ2-7; possibly TRBD1 for D (6 bases). Germline V gene data show CDR1 as KGHSH and CDR2 as LQKENI. CDR3 size: 15 residues. Trimming stripped 6 bases from V and 1 base from J, with 16 bases between.

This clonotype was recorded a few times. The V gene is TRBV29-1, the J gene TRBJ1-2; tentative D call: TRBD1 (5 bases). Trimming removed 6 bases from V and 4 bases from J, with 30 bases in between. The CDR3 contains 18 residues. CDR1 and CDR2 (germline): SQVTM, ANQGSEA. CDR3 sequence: CSVRETYRGGPQVYGYTF. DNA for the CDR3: TGCAGCGTCCGTGAAACCTACCGGGGCGGGCCCCAGGTCTATGGCTACACCTTC.

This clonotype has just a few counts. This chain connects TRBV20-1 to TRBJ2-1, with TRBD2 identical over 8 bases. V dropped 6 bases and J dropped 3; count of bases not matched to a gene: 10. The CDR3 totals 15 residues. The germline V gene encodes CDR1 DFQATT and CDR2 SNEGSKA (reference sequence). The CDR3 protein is CSAGASSGLYNEQFF. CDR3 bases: TGCAGTGCGGGCGCGTCTAGCGGGCTCTACAATGAGCAGTTCTTC.

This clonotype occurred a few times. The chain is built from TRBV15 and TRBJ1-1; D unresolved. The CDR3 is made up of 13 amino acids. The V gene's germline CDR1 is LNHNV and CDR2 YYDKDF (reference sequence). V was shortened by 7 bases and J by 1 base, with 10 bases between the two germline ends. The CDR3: CATTREGNTEAFF. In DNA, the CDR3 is TGTGCCACCACTAGAGAGGGGAACACTGAAGCTTTCTTT.

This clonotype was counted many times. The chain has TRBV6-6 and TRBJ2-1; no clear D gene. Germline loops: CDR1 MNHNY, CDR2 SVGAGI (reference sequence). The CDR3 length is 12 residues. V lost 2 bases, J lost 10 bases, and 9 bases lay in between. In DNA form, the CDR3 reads TGTGCCAGCAGTTACCCCTCCGAAGAGCAGTTCTTC. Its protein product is CASSYPSEEQFF.

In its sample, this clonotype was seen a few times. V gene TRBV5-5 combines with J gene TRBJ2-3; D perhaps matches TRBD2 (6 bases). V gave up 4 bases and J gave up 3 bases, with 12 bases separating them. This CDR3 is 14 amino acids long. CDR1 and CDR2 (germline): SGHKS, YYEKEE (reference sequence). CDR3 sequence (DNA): TGTGCCAGCAGCCCCGATCTAGCGACAGATACGCAGTATTTT. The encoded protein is CASSPDLATDTQYF.

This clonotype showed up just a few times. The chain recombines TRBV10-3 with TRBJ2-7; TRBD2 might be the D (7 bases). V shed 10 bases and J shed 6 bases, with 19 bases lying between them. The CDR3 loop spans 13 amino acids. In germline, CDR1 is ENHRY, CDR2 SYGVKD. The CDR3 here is CATKGGQKGEQYV. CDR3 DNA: TGTGCCACCAAGGGGGGGCAAAAAGGCGAGCAGTACGTC.

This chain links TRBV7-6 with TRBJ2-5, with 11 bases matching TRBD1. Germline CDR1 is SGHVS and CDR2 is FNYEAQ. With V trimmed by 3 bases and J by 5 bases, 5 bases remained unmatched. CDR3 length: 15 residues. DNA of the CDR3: TGTGCCAGCAGCTTCCGGACAGGGGGCAGGGAGACCCAGTACTTC. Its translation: CASSFRTGGRETQYF.

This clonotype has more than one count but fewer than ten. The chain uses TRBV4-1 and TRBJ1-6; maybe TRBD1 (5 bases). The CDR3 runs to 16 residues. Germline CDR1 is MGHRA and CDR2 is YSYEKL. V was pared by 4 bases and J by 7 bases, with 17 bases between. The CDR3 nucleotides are TGCGCCAGCAGCCTGACGGGGCTCTTGCCCAATTCACCCCTCCACTTT. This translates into CASSLTGLLPNSPLHF.

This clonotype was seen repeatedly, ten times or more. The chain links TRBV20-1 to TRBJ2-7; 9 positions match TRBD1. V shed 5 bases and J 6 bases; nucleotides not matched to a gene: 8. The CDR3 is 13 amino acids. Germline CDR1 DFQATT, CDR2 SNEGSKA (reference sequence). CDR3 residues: CSAPRTGEGEQYV. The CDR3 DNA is TGCAGTGCTCCTCGGACAGGGGAGGGCGAGCAGTACGTC.

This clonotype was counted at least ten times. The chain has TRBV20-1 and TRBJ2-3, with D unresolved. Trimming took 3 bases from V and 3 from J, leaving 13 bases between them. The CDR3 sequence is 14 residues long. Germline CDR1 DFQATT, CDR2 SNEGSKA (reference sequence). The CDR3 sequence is CSASDPLGTDTQYF. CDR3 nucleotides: TGCAGTGCTAGTGACCCTCTGGGGACAGATACGCAGTATTTT.

CDR3 amino acids: CASSLYLPQPQHF. In DNA form, the CDR3 reads TGTGCCAGCAGTTTATACTTGCCTCAGCCCCAGCATTTT. The genes are TRBV28 and TRBJ1-5; no clear D gene. This CDR3 region has 13 residues. Trimming stripped 1 base from V and 6 bases from J, with 7 bases between. Germline V gives CDR1 MDHEN, CDR2 SYDVKM.

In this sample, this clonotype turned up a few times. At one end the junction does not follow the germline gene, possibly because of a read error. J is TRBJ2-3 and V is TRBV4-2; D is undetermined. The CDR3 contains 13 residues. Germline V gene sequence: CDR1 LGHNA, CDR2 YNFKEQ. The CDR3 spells CASRQDPADTQYF. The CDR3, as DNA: TGTGCCAGCAGACAAGACCCGGCAGATACGCAGTATTTT.

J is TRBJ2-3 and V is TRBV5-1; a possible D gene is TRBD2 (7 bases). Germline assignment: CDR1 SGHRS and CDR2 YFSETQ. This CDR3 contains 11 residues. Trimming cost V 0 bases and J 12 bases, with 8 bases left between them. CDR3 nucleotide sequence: TGCGCCAGCAGCTTGGCGGGGGGCCAGTATTTT. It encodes CASSLAGGQYF.

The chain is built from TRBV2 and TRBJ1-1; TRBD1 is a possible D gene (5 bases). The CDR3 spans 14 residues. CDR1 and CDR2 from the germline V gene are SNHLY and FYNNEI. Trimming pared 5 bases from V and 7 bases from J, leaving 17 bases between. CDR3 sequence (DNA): TGTGCCAGCAGTTTCACCCAGGGAGAGGATGAAGCTTTCTTT. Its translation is CASSFTQGEDEAFF. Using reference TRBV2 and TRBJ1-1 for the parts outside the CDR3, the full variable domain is EPEVTQTPSHQVTQMGQEVILRCVPISNHLYFYWYRQILGQKVEFLVSFYNNEISEKSEIFDDQFSVERPDGSNFTLKIRSTKLEDSAMYFCASSFTQGEDEAFFGQGTRLTVV.

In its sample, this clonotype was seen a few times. The CDR3 is CASSQVGQSHISAYF. The CDR3 DNA reads as TGCGCCAGCAGCCAAGTTGGGCAGAGTCATATCTCCGCGTATTTT. The chain has TRBV4-1 and TRBJ2-3; D gene uncertain. CDR3 length equals 15 residues. Germline assignment: CDR1 MGHRA and CDR2 YSYEKL. V was trimmed by 1 base and J by 14 bases, leaving 22 bases between them.